The T cell receptor (beta chain) described here comes from a study of identical twins. The CDR3 is made up of 11 amino acids. CDR1 SGHVS and CDR2 FQNEAQ come from the germline V gene. The V end was cut by 1 base, the J end by 7 bases, with 5 bases between. TCRdb processed the 5' RACE reads anew with MiXCR; each CDR3 protein has one entry. In the table there are some 900,000 distinct CDR3 sequences, about 12% of which are singletons. The sample was also linked to a second study, of yellow fever vaccine responses in identical twins.

The sequencing sample was made of PBMCs. This clonotype was obtained from a woman aged 18-29 years in good health. The chain uses TRBV7-8 and TRBJ2-7, with unresolved D. CDR3 sequence: CASSLVEEQYF. CDR3 nucleotides: TGTGCCAGCAGCTTAGTGGAGGAGCAGTACTTC.